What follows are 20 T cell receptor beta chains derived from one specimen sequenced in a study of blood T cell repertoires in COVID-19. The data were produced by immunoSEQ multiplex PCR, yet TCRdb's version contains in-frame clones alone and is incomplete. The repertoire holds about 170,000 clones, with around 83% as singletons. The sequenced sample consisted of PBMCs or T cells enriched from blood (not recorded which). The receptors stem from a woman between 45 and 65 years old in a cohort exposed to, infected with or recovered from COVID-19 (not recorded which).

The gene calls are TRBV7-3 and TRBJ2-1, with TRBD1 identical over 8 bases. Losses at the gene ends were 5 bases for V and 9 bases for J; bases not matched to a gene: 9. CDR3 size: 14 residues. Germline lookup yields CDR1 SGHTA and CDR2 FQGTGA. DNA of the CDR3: TGTGCCAGCAGCGGAACAGGGGGACTTGCTGAGCAGTTCTTC. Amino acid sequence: CASSGTGGLAEQFF.

The CDR3 DNA follows: TGTGCCAGTAGTGCGACAGGGGACTCTGGAAACACCATATATTTT. It is translated as CASSATGDSGNTIYF. This sequence joins TRBV19 and TRBJ1-3; TRBD1 matches at 8 bases. This CDR3 spans 15 amino acids. V lost 5 bases and J lost 0; bases outside the gene matches: 3. Looked up from germline, CDR1 is LNHDA and CDR2 is SQIVND (reference sequence).

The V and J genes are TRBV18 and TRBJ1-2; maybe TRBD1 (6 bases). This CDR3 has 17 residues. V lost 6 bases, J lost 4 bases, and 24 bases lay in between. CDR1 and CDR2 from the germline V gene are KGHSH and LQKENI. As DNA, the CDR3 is TGTGCCAGCTCTCCTCAGGGGCCGGGCAAACTTCTCTATGGCTACACCTTC. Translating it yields CASSPQGPGKLLYGYTF.

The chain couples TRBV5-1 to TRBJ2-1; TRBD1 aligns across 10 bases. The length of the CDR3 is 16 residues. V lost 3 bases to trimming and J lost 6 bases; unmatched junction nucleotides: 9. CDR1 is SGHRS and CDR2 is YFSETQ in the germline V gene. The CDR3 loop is CASSSNSGTGANEQFF. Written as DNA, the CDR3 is TGCGCCAGCAGCTCCAACTCGGGGACAGGGGCCAATGAGCAGTTCTTC.

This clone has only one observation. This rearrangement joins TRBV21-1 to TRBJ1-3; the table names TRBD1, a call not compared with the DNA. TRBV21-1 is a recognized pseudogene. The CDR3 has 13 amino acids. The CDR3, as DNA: TGTGCCAGCAGCAAAAGGCCAGGTAACACCATATATTTT. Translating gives CASSKRPGNTIYF.

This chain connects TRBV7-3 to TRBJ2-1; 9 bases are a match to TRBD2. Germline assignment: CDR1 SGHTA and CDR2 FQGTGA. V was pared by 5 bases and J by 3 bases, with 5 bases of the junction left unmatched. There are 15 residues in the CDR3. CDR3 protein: CASSPGLASYNEQFF. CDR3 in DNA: TGTGCCAGCAGCCCCGGACTAGCGAGCTACAATGAGCAGTTCTTC. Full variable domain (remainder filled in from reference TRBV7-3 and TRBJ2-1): GAGVSQTPSNKVTEKGKYVELRCDPISGHTALYWYRQSLGQGPEFLIYFQGTGAADDSGLPNDRFFAVRPEGSVSTLKIQRTERGDSAVYLCASSPGLASYNEQFFGPGTRLTVL.

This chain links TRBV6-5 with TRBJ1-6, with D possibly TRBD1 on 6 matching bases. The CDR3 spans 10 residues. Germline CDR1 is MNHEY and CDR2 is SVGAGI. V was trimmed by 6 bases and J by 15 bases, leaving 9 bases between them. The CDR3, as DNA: TGTGCCAGCAGCCGGACAGTCCTCCACTTT. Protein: CASSRTVLHF.

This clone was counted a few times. The CDR3 DNA sequence: TGCGCCAGCAGCCAAGAGTACAGAGACAATGAGCAGTTCTTC. It encodes CASSQEYRDNEQFF. The genes are TRBV4-3 and TRBJ2-1; D gene unclear. Trimming stripped 0 bases from V and 5 bases from J, with 8 bases between. CDR1 LGHNA and CDR2 YSLEER come from the germline V gene. The CDR3 extends over 14 amino acids.

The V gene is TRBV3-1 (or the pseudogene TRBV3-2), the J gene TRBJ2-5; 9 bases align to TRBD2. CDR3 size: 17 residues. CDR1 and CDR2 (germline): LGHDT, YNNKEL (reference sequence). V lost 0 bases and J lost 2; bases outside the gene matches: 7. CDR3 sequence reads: CASSQDGVLAGQETQYF. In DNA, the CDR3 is TGTGCCAGCAGCCAAGATGGAGTCCTAGCGGGGCAAGAGACCCAGTACTTC.

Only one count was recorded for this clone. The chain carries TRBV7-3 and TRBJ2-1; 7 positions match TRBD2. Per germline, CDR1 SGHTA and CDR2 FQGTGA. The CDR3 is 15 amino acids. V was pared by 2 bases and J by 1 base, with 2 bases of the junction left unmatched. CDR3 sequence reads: CASSLGGVSYNEQFF. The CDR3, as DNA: TGTGCCAGCAGCTTAGGGGGGGTGTCCTACAATGAGCAGTTCTTC.

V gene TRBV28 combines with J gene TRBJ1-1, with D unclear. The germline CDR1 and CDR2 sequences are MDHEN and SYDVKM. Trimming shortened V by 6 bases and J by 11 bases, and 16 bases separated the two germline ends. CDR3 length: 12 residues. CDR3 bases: TGTGCCAGCAGGGCCCGTCGGGAGAGGGCTTTCTTT. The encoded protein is CASRARRERAFF. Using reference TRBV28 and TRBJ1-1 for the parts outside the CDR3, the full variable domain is DVKVTQSSRYLVKRTGEKVFLECVQDMDHENMFWYRQDPGLGLRLIYFSYDVKMKEKGDIPEGYSVSREKKERFSLILESASTNQTSMYLCASRARRERAFFGQGTRLTVV.

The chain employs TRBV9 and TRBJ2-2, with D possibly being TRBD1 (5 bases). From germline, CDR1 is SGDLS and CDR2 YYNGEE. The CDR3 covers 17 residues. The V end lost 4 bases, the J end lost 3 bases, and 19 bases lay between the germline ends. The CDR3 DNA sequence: TGTGCCAGCAGCACACGTCGATTACAAGGGGACACCGGGGAGCTGTTTTTT. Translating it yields CASSTRRLQGDTGELFF.

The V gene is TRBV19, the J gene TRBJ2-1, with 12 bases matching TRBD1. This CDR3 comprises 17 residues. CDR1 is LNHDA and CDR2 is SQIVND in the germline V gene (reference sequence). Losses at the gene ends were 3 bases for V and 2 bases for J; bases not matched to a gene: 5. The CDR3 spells CASSIPGQGATYNEQFF. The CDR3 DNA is TGTGCCAGTAGTATCCCGGGACAGGGGGCGACCTACAATGAGCAGTTCTTC.

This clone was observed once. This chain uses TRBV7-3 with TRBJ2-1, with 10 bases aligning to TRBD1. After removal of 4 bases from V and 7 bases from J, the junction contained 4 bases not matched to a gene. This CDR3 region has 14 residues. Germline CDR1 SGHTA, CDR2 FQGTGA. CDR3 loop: CASSSGGQGNEQFF. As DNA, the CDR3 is TGTGCCAGCAGCTCAGGGGGACAGGGGAATGAGCAGTTCTTC.

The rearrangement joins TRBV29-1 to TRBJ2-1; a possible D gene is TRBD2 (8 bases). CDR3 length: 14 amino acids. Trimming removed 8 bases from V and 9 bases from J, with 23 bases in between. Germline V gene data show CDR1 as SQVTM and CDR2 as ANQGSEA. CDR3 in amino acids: CSFTSGGTRGEQFF. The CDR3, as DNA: TGCAGCTTTACCTCAGGGGGGACTAGGGGTGAGCAGTTCTTC.

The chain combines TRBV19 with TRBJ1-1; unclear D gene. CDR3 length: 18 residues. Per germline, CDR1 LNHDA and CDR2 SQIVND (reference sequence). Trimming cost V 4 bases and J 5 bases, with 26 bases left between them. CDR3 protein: CASSRSGGPDGPKTEAFF. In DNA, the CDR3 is TGTGCCAGTAGTAGGTCCGGAGGACCCGACGGGCCCAAGACTGAAGCTTTCTTT.

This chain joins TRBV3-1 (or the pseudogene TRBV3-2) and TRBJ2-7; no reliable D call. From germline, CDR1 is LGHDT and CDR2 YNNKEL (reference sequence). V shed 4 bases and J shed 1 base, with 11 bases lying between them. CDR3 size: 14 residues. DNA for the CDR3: TGTGCCAGCAGCCGGAGTCGAGATTCCTACGAGCAGTACTTC. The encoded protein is CASSRSRDSYEQYF.

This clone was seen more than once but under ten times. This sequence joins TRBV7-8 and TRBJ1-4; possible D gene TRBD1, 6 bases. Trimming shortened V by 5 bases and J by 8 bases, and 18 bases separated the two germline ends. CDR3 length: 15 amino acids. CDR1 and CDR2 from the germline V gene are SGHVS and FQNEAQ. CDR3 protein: CASSQITGYEEKLFF. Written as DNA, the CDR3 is TGTGCCAGCAGCCAAATAACAGGGTACGAGGAAAAACTGTTTTTT.

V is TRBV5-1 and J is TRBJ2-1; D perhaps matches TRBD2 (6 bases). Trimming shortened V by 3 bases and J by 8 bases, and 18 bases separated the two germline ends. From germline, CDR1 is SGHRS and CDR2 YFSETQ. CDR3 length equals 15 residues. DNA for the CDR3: TGCGCCAGCAGCTCGGGGGACGCCATGACGCATGAGCAGTTCTTC. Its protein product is CASSSGDAMTHEQFF.

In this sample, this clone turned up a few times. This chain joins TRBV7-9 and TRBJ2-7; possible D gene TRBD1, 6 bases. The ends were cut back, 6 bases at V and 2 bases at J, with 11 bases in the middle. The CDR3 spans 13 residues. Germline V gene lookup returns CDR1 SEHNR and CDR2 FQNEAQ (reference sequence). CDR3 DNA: TGTGCCAGCAGTCGGGACATGGCCTACGAGCAGTACTTC. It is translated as CASSRDMAYEQYF.